This T cell receptor beta chain originates from a study of T cell repertoires in cytomegalovirus infection. TCRdb reanalysed the reads using MiXCR and keeps one entry per CDR3 protein. Among roughly 720,000 distinct CDR3 sequences, less than 40% were seen once, and the ten largest hold about 2.8%. CDR3 length: 15 amino acids. The V and J ends lost 1 base and 6 bases, in that order; junction bases with no gene match: 7. Per the germline V gene, CDR1 is SEHNR and CDR2 is FQNEAQ (reference sequence). This clonotype was detected only a few times. The TCR sequence derives from a human donor in good health (CMV status not recorded). Some clones in this sample may be carry-over from other donors' samples. This sequence joins TRBV7-9 and TRBJ2-3; 7 nucleotides match TRBD1. What was sequenced was PBMCs. CDR3 protein: CASSLGQGRMDTQYF. The CDR3 coding sequence is TGTGCCAGCAGCTTAGGACAGGGACGAATGGATACGCAGTATTTT.